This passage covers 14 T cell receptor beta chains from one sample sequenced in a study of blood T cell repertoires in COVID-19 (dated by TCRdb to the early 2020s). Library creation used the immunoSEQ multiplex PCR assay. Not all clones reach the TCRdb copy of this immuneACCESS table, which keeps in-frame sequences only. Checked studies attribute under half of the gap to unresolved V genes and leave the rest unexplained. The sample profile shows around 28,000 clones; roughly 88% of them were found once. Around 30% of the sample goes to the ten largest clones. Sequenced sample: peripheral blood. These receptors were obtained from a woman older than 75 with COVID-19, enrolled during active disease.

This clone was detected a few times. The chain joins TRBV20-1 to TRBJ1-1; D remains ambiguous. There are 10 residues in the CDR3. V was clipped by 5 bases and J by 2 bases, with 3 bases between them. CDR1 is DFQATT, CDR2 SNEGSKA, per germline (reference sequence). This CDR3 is CSALNTEAFF. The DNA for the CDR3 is TGCAGTGCTCTCAACACTGAAGCTTTCTTT.

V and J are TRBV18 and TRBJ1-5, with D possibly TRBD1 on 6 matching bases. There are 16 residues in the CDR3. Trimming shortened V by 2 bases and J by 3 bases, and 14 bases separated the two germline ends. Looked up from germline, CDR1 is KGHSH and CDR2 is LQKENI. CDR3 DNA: TGTGCCAGCTCACCATCAATGCGGGGGCTCAATCAGCCCCAGCATTTT. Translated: CASSPSMRGLNQPQHF.

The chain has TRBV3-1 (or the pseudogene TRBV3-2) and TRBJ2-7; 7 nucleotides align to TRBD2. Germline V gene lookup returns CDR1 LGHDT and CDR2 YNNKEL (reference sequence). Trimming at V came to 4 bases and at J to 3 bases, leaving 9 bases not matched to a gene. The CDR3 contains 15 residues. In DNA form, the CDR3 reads TGTGCCAGCAGCCCCAAGACCGGGGGGTTCTACGAGCAGTACTTC. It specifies CASSPKTGGFYEQYF.

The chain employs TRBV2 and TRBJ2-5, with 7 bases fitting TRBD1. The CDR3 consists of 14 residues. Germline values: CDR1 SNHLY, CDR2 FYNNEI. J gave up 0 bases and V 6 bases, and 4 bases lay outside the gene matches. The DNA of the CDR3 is TGTGCCAGCAGCTTGGACAGGTACCAAGAGACCCAGTACTTC. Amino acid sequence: CASSLDRYQETQYF.

In DNA form, the CDR3 reads TGCGCCAGCAGCCTACGGGCCCGGGGGGCTAATGAAAAACTGTTTTTT. Amino acid sequence: CASSLRARGANEKLFF. V is TRBV5-1 and J is TRBJ1-4, with D possibly being TRBD1 (5 bases). CDR1 is SGHRS, CDR2 YFSETQ, per germline. This CDR3 comprises 16 residues. V lost 4 bases and J 3 bases, leaving 16 bases between the germline ends.

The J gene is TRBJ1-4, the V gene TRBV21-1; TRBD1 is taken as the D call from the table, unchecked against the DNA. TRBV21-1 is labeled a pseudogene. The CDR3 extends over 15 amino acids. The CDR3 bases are TGTGCCAGCAGCAAAGCCGTGGGCCGGCCGGAAAAACTGTTTTTT. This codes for CASSKAVGRPEKLFF.

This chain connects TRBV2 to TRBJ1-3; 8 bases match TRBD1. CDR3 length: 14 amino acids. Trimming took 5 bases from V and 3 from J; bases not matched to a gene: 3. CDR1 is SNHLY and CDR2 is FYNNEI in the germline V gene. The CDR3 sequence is CASSSGGRGNTIYF. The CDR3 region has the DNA TGTGCCAGCAGTTCAGGGGGCCGTGGAAACACCATATATTTT.

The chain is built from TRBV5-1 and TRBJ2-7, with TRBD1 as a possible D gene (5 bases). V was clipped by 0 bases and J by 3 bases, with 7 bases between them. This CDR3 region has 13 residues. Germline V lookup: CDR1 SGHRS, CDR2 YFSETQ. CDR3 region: CASSLGQNYEQYF. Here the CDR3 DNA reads TGCGCCAGCAGCTTGGGACAGAACTACGAGCAGTACTTC.

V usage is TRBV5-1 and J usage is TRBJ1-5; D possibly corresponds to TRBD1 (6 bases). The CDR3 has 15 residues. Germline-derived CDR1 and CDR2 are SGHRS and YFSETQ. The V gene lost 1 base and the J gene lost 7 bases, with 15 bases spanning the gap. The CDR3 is CASSLYWGQEQPQHF. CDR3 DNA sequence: TGCGCCAGCAGCTTGTACTGGGGGCAGGAACAGCCCCAGCATTTT.

The CDR3 DNA sequence: TGTGCCAGCAGCCGGGACAGGGCGGCAGATACGCAGTATTTT. Translation: CASSRDRAADTQYF. The genes are TRBV7-2 and TRBJ2-3; 9 positions agree with TRBD1. This CDR3 is 14 amino acids long. Looked up from germline, CDR1 is SGHTA and CDR2 is FQGNSA. Trimming took 5 bases from V and 4 from J; bases not matched to a gene: 4.

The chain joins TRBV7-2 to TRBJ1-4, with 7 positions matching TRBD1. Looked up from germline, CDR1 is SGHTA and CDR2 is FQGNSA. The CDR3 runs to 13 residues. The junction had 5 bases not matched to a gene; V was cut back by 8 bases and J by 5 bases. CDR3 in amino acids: CASRRTGNEKLFF. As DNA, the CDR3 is TGTGCCAGCCGACGGACAGGCAATGAAAAACTGTTTTTT.

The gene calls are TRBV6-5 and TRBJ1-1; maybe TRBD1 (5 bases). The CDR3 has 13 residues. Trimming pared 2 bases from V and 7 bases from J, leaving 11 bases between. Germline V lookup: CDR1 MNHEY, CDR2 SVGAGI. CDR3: CASSYPQGVEAFF. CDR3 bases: TGTGCCAGCAGTTACCCACAAGGGGTTGAAGCTTTCTTT.

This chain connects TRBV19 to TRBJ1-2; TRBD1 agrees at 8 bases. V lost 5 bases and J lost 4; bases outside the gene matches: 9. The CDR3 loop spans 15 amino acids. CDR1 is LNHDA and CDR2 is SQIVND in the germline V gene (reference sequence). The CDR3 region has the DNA TGTGCCAGTAGTTTGACTGGACAGGGAGGCTATGGCTACACCTTC. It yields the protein CASSLTGQGGYGYTF.

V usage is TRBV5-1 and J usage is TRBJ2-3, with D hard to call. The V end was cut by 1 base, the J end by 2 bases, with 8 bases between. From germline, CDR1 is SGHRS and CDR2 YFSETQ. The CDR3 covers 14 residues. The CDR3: CASSLSEFTDTQYF. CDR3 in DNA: TGCGCCAGCAGCTTGTCGGAGTTCACAGATACGCAGTATTTT.